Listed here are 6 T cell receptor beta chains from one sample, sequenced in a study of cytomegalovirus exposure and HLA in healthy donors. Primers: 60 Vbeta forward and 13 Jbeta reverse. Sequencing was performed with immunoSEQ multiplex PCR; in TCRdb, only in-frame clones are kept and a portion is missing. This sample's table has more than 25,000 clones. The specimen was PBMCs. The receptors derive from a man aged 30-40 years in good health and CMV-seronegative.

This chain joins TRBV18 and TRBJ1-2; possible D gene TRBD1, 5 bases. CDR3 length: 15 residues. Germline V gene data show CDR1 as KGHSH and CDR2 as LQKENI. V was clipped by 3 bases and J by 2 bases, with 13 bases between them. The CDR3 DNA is TGTGCCAGCTCACCTCAGACAGACTTCAACTATGGCTACACCTTC. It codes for CASSPQTDFNYGYTF.

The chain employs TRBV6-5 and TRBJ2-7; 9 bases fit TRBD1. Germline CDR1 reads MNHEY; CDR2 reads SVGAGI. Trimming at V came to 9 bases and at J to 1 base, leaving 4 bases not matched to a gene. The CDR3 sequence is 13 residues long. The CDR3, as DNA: TGTGCCAGTACAGGGGGCTGGTCCTACGAGCAGTACTTC. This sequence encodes CASTGGWSYEQYF.

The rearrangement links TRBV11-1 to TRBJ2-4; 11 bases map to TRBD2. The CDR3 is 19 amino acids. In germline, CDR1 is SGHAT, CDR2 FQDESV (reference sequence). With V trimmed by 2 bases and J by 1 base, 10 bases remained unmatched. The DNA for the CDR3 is TGTGCCAGCAGCTTAACAGGGTCCACTAGCGGGAGCGCCAAAAACATTCAGTACTTC. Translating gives CASSLTGSTSGSAKNIQYF.

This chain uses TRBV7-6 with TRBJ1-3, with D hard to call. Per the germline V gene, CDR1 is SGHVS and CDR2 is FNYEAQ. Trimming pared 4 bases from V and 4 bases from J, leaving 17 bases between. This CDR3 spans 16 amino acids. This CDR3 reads CASSSVPRSRGNTIYF. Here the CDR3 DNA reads TGTGCCAGCAGCTCCGTGCCCCGGTCTAGGGGAAACACCATATATTTT.

The DNA for the CDR3 is TGCAGCGTTGAAGGTGGGGACAGGGCCTACGAGCAGTACTTC. Translation: CSVEGGDRAYEQYF. V and J are TRBV29-1 and TRBJ2-7; TRBD1 matches at 9 bases. The CDR3 sequence is 14 residues long. Trimming removed 1 base from V and 2 bases from J; junction bases left unmatched: 3. Germline CDR1 SQVTM, CDR2 ANQGSEA.

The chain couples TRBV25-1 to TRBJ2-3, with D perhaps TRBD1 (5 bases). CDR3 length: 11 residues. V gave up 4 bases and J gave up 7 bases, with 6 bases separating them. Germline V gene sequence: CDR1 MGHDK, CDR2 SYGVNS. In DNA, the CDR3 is TGTGCCAGCAGTGGGGGCTATACGCAGTATTTT. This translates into CASSGGYTQYF.